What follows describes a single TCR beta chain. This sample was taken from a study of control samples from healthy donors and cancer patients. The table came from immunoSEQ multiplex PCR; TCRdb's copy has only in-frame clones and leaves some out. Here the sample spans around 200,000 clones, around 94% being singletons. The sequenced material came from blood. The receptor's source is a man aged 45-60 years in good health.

This chain's CDR3 is CASSLGGNSGANVLTF. Written as DNA, the CDR3 is TGCGCCAGCAGCTTGGGAGGCAACTCTGGGGCCAACGTCCTGACTTTC. V is TRBV5-1 and J is TRBJ2-6; D is unresolved. CDR1 SGHRS and CDR2 YFSETQ come from the germline V gene. This CDR3 has 16 amino acids. Trimming took 0 bases from V and 0 from J, leaving 7 bases between them.